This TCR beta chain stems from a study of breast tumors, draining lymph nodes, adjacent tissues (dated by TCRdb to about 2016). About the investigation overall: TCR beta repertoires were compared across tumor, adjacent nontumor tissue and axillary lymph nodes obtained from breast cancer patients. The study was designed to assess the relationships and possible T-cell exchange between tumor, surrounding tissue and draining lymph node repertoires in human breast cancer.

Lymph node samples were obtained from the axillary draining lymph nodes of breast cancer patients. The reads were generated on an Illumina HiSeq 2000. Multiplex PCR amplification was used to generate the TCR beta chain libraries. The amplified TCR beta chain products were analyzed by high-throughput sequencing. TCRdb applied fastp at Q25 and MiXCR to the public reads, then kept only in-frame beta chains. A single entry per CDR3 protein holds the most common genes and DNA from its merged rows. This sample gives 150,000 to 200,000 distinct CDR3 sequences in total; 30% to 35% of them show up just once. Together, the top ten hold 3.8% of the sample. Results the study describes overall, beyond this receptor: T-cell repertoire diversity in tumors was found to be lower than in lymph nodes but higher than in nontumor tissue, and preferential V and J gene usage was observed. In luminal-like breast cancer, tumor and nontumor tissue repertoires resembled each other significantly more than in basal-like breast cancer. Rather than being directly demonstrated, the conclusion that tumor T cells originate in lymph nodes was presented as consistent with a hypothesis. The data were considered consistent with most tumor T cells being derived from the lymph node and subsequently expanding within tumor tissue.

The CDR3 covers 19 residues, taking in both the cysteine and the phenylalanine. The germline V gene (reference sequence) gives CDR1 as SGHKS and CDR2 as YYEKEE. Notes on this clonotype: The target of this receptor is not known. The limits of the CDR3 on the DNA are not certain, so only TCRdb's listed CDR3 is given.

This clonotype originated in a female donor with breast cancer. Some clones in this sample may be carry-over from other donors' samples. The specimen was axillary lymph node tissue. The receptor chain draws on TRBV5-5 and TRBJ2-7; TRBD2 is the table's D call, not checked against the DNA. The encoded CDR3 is CASSFYICSAAGSGGEQYF.